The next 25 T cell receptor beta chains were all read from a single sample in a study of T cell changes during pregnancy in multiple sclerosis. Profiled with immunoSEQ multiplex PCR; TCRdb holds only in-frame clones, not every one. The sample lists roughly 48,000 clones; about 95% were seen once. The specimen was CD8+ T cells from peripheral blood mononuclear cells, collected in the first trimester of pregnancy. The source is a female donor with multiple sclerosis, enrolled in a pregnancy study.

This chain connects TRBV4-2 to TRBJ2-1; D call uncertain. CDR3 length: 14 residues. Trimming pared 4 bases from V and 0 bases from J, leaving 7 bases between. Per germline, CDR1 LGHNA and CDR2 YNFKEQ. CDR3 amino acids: CASSPSSSYNEQFF. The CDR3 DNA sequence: TGTGCCAGCAGCCCTTCGAGCTCCTACAATGAGCAGTTCTTC.

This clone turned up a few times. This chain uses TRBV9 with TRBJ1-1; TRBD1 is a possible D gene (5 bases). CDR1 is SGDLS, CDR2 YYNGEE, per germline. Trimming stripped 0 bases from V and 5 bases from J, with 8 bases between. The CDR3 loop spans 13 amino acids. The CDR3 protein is CASSVDRGTEAFF. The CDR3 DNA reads TGTGCCAGCAGCGTAGATCGGGGGACTGAAGCTTTCTTT.

CDR3 nucleotides: TGTGCCAGTAGTGTCTGGACAGGGACGGATGAAAAACTGTTTTTT. It translates to CASSVWTGTDEKLFF. This sequence joins TRBV19 and TRBJ1-4; 8 bases match TRBD1. CDR1 LNHDA and CDR2 SQIVND come from the germline V gene (reference sequence). Trimming at V came to 5 bases and at J to 6 bases, leaving 8 bases not matched to a gene. The CDR3 is 15 amino acids.

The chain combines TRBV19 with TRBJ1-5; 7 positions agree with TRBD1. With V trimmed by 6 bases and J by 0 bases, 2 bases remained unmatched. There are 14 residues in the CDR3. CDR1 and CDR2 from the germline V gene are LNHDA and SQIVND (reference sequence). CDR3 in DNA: TGTGCCAGTAGCCCAGGGGGTAGCAATCAGCCCCAGCATTTT. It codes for CASSPGGSNQPQHF. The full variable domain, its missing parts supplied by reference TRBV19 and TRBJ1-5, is DGGITQSPKYLFRKEGQNVTLSCEQNLNHDAMYWYRQDPGQGLRLIYYSQIVNDFQKGDIAEGYSVSREKKESFPLTVTSAQKNPTAFYLCASSPGGSNQPQHFGDGTRLSIL.

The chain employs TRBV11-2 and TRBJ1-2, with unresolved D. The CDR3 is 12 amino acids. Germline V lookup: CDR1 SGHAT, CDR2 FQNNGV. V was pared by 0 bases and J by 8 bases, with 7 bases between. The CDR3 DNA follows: TGTGCCAGCAGCTTAGACTGGGCGGGCTACACCTTC. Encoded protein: CASSLDWAGYTF.

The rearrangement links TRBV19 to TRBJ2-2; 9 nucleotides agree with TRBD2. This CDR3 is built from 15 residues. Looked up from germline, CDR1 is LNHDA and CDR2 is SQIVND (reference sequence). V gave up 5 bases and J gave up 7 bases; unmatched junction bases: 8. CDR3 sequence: CASSFSGSPNGELFF. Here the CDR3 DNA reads TGTGCCAGTAGTTTTAGCGGGAGCCCTAACGGGGAGCTGTTTTTT.

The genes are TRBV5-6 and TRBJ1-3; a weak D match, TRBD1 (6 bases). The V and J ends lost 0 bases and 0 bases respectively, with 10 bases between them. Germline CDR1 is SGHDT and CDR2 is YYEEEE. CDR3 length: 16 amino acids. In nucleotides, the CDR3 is TGTGCCAGCAGCTTGGCGGGACATTACTCTGGAAACACCATATATTTT. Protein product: CASSLAGHYSGNTIYF. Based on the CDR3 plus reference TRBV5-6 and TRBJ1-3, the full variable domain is DAGVTQSPTHLIKTRGQQVTLRCSPKSGHDTVSWYQQALGQGPQFIFQYYEEEERQRGNFPDRFSGHQFPNYSSELNVNALLLGDSALYLCASSLAGHYSGNTIYFGEGSWLTVV.

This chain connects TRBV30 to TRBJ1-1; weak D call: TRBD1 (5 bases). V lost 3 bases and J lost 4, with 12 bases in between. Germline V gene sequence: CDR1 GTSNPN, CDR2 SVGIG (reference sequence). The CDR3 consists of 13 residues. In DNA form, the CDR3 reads TGTGCCTGGAGGGCCCGGGGGAGCACTGAAGCTTTCTTT. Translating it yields CAWRARGSTEAFF.

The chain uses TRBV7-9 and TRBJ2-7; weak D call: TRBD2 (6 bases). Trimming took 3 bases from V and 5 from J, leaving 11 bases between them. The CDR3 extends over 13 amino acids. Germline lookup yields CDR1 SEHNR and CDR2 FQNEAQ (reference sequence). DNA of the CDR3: TGTGCCAGCAGCTTTCGGGGGTTGGACGAGCAGTACTTC. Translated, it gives CASSFRGLDEQYF.

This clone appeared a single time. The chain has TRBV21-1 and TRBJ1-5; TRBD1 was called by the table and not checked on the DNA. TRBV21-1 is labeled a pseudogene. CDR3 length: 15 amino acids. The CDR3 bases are TGTGCCAACCTAGGGGGTCGGTACTTCAATCAGCCCCAGCATTTT. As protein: CANLGGRYFNQPQHF.

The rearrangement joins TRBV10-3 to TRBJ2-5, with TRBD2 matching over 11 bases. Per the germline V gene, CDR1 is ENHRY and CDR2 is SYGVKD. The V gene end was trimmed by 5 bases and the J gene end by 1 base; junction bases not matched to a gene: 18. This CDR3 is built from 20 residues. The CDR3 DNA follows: TGTGCCATCAGTCTTGAGGTGGGACTAGCGGCCCCCGAGCCCCAAGAGACCCAGTACTTC. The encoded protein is CAISLEVGLAAPEPQETQYF.

CDR3 amino acids: CASSMGQGTGELFF. CDR3 nucleotide sequence: TGTGCCAGTAGTATGGGACAGGGCACCGGGGAGCTGTTTTTT. This chain connects TRBV19 to TRBJ2-2; the match to TRBD1 covers 9 bases. CDR3 length: 14 amino acids. CDR1 and CDR2 (germline): LNHDA, SQIVND (reference sequence). After removal of 3 bases from V and 4 bases from J, the junction contained 0 bases not matched to a gene.

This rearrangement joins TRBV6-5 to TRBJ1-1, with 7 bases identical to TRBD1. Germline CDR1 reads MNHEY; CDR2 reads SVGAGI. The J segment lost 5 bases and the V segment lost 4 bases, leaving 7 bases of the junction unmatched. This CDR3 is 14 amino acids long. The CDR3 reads CASSFTGEVTEAFF. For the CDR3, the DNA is TGTGCCAGCAGTTTTACAGGGGAAGTGACTGAAGCTTTCTTT.

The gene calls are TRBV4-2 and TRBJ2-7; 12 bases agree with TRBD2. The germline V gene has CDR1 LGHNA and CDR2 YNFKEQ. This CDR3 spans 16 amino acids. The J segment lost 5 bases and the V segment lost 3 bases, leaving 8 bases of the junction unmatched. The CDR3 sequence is CASSQGLAGGPDEQYF. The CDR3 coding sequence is TGTGCCAGCAGCCAGGGTCTAGCGGGAGGGCCCGACGAGCAGTACTTC.

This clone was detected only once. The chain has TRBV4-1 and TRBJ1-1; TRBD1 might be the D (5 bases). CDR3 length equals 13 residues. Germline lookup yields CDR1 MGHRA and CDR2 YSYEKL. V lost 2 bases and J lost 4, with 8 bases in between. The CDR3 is CASSQRQGTEAFF. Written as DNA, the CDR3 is TGCGCCAGCAGCCAACGCCAGGGCACTGAAGCTTTCTTT.

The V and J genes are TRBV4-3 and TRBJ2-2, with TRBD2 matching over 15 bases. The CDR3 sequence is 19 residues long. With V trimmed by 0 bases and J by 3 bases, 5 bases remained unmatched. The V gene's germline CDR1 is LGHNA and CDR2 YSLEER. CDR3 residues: CASSQDPGLAGGDTGELFF. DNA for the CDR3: TGCGCCAGCAGCCAAGACCCCGGACTAGCGGGAGGGGACACCGGGGAGCTGTTTTTT.

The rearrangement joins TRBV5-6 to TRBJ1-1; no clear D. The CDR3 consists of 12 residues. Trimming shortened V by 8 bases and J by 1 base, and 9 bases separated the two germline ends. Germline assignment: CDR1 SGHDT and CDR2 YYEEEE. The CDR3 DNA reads TGTGCCAGTTCTTACGGGAACACTGAAGCTTTCTTT. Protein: CASSYGNTEAFF.

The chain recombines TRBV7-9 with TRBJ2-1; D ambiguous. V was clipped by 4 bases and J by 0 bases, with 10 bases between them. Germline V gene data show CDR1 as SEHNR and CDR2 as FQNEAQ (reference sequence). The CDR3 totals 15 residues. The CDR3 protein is CASSSPTSSYNEQFF. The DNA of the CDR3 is TGTGCCAGCAGCTCCCCCACGAGCTCCTACAATGAGCAGTTCTTC.

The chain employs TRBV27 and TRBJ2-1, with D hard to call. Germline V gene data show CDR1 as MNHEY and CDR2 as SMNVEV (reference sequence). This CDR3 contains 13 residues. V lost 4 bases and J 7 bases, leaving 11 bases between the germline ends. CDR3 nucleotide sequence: TGTGCCAGCAGTTCGATAGAAGTAAATGAGCAGTTCTTC. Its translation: CASSSIEVNEQFF.

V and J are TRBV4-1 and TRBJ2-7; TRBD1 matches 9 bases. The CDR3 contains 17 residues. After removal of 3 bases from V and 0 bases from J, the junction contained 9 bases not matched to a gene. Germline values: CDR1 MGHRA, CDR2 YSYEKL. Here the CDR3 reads CASSHGTGQQGSYEQYF. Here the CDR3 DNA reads TGCGCCAGCAGCCATGGGACAGGGCAACAAGGCTCCTACGAGCAGTACTTC.

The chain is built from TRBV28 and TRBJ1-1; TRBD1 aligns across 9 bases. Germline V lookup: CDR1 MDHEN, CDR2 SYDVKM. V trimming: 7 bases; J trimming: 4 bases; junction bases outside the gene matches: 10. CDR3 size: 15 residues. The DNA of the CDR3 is TGTGCCAGCAAAAATCTCCGGGACAGGGCCACTGAAGCTTTCTTT. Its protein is CASKNLRDRATEAFF.

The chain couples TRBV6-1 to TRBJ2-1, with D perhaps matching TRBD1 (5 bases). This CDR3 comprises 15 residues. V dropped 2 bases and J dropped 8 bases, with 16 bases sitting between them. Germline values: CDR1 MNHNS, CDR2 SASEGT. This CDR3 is CASSEPPNWGDEQFF. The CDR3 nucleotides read TGTGCCAGCAGTGAACCCCCGAACTGGGGCGATGAGCAGTTCTTC.

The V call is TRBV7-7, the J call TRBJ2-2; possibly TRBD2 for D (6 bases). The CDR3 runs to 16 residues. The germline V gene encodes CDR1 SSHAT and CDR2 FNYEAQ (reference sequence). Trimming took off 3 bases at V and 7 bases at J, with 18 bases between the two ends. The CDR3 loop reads CASSLKAREVDGELFF. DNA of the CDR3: TGTGCCAGCAGCTTGAAGGCTAGGGAGGTGGACGGGGAGCTGTTTTTT.

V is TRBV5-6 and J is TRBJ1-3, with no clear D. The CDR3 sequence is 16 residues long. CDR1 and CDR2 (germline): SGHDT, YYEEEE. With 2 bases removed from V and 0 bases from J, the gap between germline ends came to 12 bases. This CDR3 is CASSFYGASSGNTIYF. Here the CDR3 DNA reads TGTGCCAGCAGCTTTTACGGAGCCTCCTCTGGAAACACCATATATTTT.

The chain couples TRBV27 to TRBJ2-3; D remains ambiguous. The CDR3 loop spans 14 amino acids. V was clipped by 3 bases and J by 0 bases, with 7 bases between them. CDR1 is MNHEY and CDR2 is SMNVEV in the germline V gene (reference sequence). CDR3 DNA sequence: TGTGCCAGCAGTTTTTTCAGTAGCACAGATACGCAGTATTTT. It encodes CASSFFSSTDTQYF.